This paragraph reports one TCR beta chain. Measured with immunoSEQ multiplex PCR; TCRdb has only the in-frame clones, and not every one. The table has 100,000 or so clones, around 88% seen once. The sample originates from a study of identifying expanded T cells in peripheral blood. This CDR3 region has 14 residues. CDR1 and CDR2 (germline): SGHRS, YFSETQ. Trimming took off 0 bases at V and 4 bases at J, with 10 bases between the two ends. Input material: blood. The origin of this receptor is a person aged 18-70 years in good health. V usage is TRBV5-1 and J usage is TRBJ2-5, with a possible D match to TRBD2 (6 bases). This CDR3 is CASSLARGGETQYF. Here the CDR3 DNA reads TGCGCCAGCAGCTTGGCGAGGGGAGGAGAGACCCAGTACTTC.